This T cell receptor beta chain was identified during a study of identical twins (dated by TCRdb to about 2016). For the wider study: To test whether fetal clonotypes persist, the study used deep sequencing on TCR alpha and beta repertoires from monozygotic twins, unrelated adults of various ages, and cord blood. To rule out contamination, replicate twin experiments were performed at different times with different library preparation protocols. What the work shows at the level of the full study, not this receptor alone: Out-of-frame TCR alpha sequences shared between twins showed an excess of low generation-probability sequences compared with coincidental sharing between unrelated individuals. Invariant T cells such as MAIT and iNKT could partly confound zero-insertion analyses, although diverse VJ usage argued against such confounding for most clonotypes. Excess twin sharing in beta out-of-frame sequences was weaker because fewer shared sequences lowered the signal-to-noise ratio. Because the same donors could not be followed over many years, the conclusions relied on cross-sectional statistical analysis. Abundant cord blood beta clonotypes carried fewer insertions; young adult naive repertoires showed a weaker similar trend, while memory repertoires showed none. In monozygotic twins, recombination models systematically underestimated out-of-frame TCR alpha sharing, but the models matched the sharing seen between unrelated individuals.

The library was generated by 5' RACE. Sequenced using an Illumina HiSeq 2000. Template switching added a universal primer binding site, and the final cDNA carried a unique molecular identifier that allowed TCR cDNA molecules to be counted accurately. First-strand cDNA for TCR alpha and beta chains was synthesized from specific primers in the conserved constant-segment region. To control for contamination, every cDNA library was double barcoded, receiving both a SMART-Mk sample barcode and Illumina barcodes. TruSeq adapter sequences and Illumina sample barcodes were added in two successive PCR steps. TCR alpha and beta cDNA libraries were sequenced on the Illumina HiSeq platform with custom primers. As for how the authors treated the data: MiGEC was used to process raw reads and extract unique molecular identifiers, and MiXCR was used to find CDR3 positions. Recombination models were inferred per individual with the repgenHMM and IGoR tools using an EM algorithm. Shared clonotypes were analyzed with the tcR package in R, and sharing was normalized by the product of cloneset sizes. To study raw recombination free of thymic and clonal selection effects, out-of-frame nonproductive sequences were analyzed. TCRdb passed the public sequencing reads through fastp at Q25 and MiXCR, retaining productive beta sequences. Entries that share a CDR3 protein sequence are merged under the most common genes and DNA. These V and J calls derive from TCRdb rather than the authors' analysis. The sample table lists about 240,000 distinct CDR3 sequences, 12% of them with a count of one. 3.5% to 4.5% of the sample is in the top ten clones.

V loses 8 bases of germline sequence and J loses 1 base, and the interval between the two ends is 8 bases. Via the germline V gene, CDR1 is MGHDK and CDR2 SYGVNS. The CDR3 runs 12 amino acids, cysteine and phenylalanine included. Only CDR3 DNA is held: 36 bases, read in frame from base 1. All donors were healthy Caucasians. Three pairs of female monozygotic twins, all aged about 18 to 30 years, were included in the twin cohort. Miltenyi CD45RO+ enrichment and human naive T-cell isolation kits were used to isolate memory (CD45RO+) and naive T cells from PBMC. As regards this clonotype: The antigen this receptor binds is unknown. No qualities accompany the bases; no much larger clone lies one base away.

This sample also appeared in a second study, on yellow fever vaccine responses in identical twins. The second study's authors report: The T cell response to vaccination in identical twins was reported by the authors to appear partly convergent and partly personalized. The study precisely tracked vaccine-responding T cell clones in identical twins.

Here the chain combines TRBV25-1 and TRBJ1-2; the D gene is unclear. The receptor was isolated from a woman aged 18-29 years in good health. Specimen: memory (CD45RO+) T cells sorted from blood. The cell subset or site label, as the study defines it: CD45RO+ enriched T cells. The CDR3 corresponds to CASVGINYGYTF. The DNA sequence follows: TGTGCCAGCGTCGGGATTAACTATGGCTACACCTTC.